Included here is one TCR beta chain sequence, with context. Its binding antigen is unknown. Nothing much larger sits one base from this clone, and base qualities are not available. The sample's time point label, in plain terms: baseline before first vaccination. Vaccinee samples came from UK trials COV001 and COV002, including a single-blind randomized controlled phase 2/3 trial of AZD1222 (ChAdOx1 nCoV-19) in healthy adults. For TCRbeta chain sequencing, PBMC samples from trial participants were taken at day 0 and at day 28 after the second dose. The data are from a study of T cell responses to AZD1222 COVID-19 vaccine (dated by TCRdb to about 2021). Turning to the overall study: Because spike-specific TCR depth and breadth did not differ between the two schedules, AZD1222 recipients who got a second dose at roughly 4 weeks were pooled with those who got a second dose at roughly 12 weeks. TCR sequencing covered over 230 trial participants: 200 to 210 given two doses of AZD1222 and approximately 26 given two doses of MenACWY control vaccine. Enrollment into the trials was organized by age into subgroups of 18-55, 56-69 and 70-plus years, and those subgroups contained roughly 140, 27 and 60 TCR-sequenced participants, respectively. Overall study results and their limits: Reportedly, almost half of the unique spike-specific TCRs recognized epitopes lying outside the regions that are mutated in the B.1.351 and B.1.1.7 variants. A significant rise in spike-specific TCR breadth and depth was observed after two AZD1222 doses relative to day 0 and relative to MenACWY recipients. In the small 56-69-year group, the increase in depth fell short of significance, most likely because of low power. Most participants were white British and females outnumbered males, and the authors suggested that clonal diversity may have been underestimated. Conclusions about previously exposed vaccinees were limited because only six AZD1222 recipients were SARS-CoV-2 seropositive at baseline. Because no samples from the day 14 peak response were available, repertoires could be characterized only after the peak T cell response. The vaccine-associated CD4 TCRs covered the entire spike protein, and the dominant responses fell in regions 160-218 and 743-854.

The CDR3 regions of human TCRbeta chains were analyzed by immunosequencing. In the paper's pipeline: TCRs in the repertoires were compared against a reference library of SARS-CoV-2-specific TCRs that had been generated with the MIRA antigen-specificity platform. Breadth was defined as the fraction of unique TCRs that were SARS-CoV-2-associated, and depth was defined as the fraction of total T cells that were SARS-CoV-2-associated. Using the MIRA data, each spike-specific TCR was assigned both to the spike region to which the TCR was reactive and to a CD4 or CD8 class. Log10-transformed breadth and depth values were compared by one-way ANOVA with Sidak's multiple comparisons tests. TCRdb took over this immuneACCESS table, retaining in-frame rearrangements with V and J assigned. Such tables are incomplete; in checked studies, under half of the missing clones stem from an unresolved V gene, and the remainder is unexplained. That table gives V, J and clone size, and the DNA gave D and trimming. The sample data list approximately 71,000 clones, and around four fifths of these were observed just once. Over 10% of the sample is held by the ten biggest clonotypes.

The CDR3 starts with the cysteine, ends with the phenylalanine, and has 15 residues. Only the CDR3 part of the read is kept: 45 bases, read in frame from the first base. After removal of 2 bases from V and 8 bases from J, the junction retains 12 bases not matched to a gene. CDR1 and CDR2 (GTSNPN, SVGIG) derive from the germline V gene (reference sequence). This clonotype was obtained from an adult in good health. The sequence is built from TRBV30 and TRBJ1-2, and TRBD1 matches 9 of the central bases. The sequencing used peripheral blood, collected on day 0 of AZD1222 vaccination. CDR3 protein: CAWSFAWGQGFGYTF. DNA sequence: TGTGCCTGGAGTTTTGCGTGGGGACAGGGTTTCGGCTACACCTTC.